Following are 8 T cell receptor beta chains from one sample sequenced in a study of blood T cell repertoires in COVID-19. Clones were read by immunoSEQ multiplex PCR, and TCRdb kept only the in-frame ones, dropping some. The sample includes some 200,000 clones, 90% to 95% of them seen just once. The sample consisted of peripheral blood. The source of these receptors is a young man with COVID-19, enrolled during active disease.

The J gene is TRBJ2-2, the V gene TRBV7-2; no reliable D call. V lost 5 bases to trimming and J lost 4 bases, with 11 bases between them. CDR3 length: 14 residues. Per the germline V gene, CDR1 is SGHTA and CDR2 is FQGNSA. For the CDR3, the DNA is TGTGCCAGCAGCCAAGGTCCTAGCACCGGGGAGCTGTTTTTT. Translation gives CASSQGPSTGELFF.

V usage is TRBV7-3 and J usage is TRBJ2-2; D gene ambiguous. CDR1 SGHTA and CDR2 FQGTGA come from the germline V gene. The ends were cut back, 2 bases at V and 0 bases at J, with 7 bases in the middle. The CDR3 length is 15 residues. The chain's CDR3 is CASSLGGSNTGELFF. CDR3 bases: TGTGCCAGCAGCTTAGGCGGTTCGAACACCGGGGAGCTGTTTTTT.

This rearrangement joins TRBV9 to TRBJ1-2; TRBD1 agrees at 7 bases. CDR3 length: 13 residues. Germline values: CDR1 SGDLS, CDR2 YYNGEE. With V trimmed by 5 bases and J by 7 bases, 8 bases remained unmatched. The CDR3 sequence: CASSTGVPSGYTF. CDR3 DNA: TGTGCCAGCAGTACAGGGGTCCCTAGTGGCTACACCTTC.

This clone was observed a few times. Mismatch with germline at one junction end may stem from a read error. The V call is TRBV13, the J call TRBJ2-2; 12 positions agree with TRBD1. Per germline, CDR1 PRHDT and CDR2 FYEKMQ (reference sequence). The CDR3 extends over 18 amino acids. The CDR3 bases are TGTGCCAGCACCTTAGATGGGACAGGGGGCCGACTAACCGGGGAGCTGTTTTTT. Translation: CASTLDGTGGRLTGELFF.

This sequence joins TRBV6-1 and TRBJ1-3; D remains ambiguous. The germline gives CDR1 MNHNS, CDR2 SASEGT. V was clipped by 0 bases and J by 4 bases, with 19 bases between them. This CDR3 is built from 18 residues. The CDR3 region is CASSEAGKGLILGNTIYF. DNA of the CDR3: TGTGCCAGCAGTGAAGCCGGGAAAGGTTTGATCTTGGGAAACACCATATATTTT.

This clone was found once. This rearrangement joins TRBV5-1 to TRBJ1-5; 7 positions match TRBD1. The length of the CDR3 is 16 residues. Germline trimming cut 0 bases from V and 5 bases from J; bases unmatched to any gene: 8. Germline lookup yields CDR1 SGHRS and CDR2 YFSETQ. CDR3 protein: CASSLEAGGYHQPQHF. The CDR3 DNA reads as TGCGCCAGCAGCTTGGAGGCAGGGGGTTACCATCAGCCCCAGCATTTT.

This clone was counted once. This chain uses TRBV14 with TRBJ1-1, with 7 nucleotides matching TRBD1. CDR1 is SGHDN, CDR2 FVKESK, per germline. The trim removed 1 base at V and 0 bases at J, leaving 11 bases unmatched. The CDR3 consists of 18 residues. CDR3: CASSQVRGGTDLNTEAFF. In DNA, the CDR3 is TGTGCCAGCAGCCAAGTCCGGGGGGGGACAGATTTGAACACTGAAGCTTTCTTT.

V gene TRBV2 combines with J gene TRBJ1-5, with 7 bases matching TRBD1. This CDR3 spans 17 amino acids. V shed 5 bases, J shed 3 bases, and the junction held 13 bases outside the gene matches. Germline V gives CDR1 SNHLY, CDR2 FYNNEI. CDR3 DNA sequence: TGTGCCAGCAGTTTAGTAACACAACAGGGGATCAATCAGCCCCAGCATTTT. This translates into CASSLVTQQGINQPQHF.